A selection of T cell receptor beta chains follows, all from one sample in a study of blood T cell repertoires in COVID-19. Clones were read by immunoSEQ multiplex PCR, and TCRdb kept only the in-frame ones, dropping some. The sample carries about 250,000 clones, around 86% recorded once. Input material: PBMCs or T cells enriched from blood (not recorded which). These receptors originate from a man aged 40-50 years who had recovered from COVID-19. CDR3s include the opening cysteine and the closing phenylalanine or tryptophan. A D gene is named only where the DNA matches it firmly.

v_gene,d_gene,j_gene,CDR3aa
TRBV7-2,TRBD1,TRBJ1-3,CASSPETGGSGNTIYF
TRBV7-2,TRBD1,TRBJ1-6,CASSYLQGPGSPLHF
TRBV7-9,NA,TRBJ1-5,CATAPVSNQPQHF
TRBV9,NA,TRBJ1-1,CASSVGTLMAEAFF
TRBV2,NA,TRBJ1-1,CASSSDLRETEAFF
TRBV9,TRBD2,TRBJ2-3,CASSVLSGRVHTQYF
TRBV5-1,NA,TRBJ1-6,CASSLIPDISNSPLHF
TRBV30,TRBD1,TRBJ1-2,CAWSRQGFYGYTF
TRBV13,NA,TRBJ2-2,CASSPTSMAVTGELFF
TRBV7-3,NA,TRBJ1-2,CASSFPEGRGYTF
TRBV5-1,TRBD1,TRBJ1-4,CASSLTDRGGEKLFF
TRBV11-2,NA,TRBJ2-3,CASSLATASTQYF
TRBV9,TRBD2,TRBJ2-5,CASSVDSGGFQETQYF
TRBV20-1,NA,TRBJ1-2,CSASGEGYTF
TRBV6-5,TRBD1,TRBJ1-2,CASSFDRAPYGYTF
TRBV13,NA,TRBJ2-6,CASSLLFAGANVLTF
TRBV13,NA,TRBJ1-5,CASSLGLGGGNQPQHF
TRBV6-5,NA,TRBJ2-1,CASAPSSVNEQFF
TRBV28,TRBD1,TRBJ1-1,CASSDLGQGKNTEAFF
TRBV18,NA,TRBJ2-2,CASSPIPGELGELFF
TRBV29-1,TRBD2,TRBJ2-2,CSVVWAGAGELFF
TRBV9,NA,TRBJ1-4,CASSVDPGSDEKLFF
TRBV6-5,TRBD2,TRBJ2-3,CASRRLAGASDTQYF
TRBV7-8,NA,TRBJ1-4,CASSRTGTFGEKLFF
TRBV2,NA,TRBJ1-1,CASSVQYDTEAFF
TRBV13,NA,TRBJ2-2,CASSSHQVVGELFF
TRBV28,TRBD1,TRBJ1-2,CASSTWTGVNGYTF
TRBV29-1,TRBD1,TRBJ2-7,CSVTYRGTHEQYF
TRBV10-3,NA,TRBJ2-7,CAISAPSGEQYF
TRBV18,TRBD1,TRBJ1-1,CASSPNSLLGQGRWTEAFF
TRBV5-1,TRBD2,TRBJ2-1,CASSPRIRGGRFF
TRBV27,NA,TRBJ1-2,CASTPAPPRSYGYTF
TRBV30,NA,TRBJ1-5,CAWSVGQGRGQPQHF
TRBV18,TRBD1,TRBJ1-5,CASSEQGQAVGSNQPQHF
TRBV11-2,TRBD1,TRBJ2-7,CASSPGTGGSYEQYF
TRBV25-1,NA,TRBJ2-7,CASSRSLIYEQYF
TRBV4-1,TRBD1,TRBJ2-7,CASSHPGGPYEQYF
TRBV19,NA,TRBJ1-2,CASSIDLVSVSIYGYTF
TRBV18,NA,TRBJ1-1,CASAGARYTEAFF
TRBV12-3/TRBV12-4,NA,TRBJ2-7,CASRFGPYEQYF
TRBV30,NA,TRBJ1-3,CAWSGTAYSGNTIYF
TRBV11-2,TRBD2,TRBJ2-3,CASGRGAGGSLTDTQYF
TRBV6-1,NA,TRBJ2-1,CASSDLMNEQFF
TRBV10-3,NA,TRBJ1-1,CAISESPQGNTEAFF
TRBV30,NA,TRBJ2-1,CAWSVGTPNEQFF
TRBV7-9,TRBD2,TRBJ2-7,CASSLVGGTYEQYF
TRBV7-2,TRBD1,TRBJ2-2,CASSLYGTGSNRELFF
TRBV11-3,NA,TRBJ2-2,CASSLGAGELFF
TRBV19,NA,TRBJ1-2,CASSADRQTNYGYTF
TRBV7-3,NA,TRBJ2-1,CASSPQVYNEQFF
TRBV7-2,NA,TRBJ2-1,CASGGAAYNEQFF